The 20 T cell receptor beta chains given below trace back to one sample, sequenced in a study of CD8+ T cells in alopecia areata. Extracted RNA was reverse transcribed into cDNA, the sequencing template. Sequenced by immunoSEQ multiplex PCR; TCRdb stores in-frame clones only, minus some. The sample lists 80,000 to 100,000 clones, roughly 47% occurring once. The sequencing input was CD4+ T cells sorted from blood. The receptors were sampled from a human donor with alopecia areata.

This clone came up a few times. This chain joins TRBV21-1 and TRBJ2-6; TRBD1, the table's D call, was not compared with the DNA. TRBV21-1 is deemed a pseudogene. This CDR3 contains 18 residues. CDR3 region: CASRRLDRASSGANVLTF. For the CDR3, the DNA is TGTGCCAGCAGACGACTGGACAGGGCGAGCTCTGGGGCCAACGTCCTGACTTTC.

The sample holds a few counts of this clone. This chain links TRBV29-1 with TRBJ2-3; D is uncertain. This CDR3 is built from 14 residues. CDR1 is SQVTM, CDR2 ANQGSEA, per germline. The V and J ends lost 3 bases and 4 bases respectively, with 14 bases between them. For the CDR3, the DNA is TGCAGCGTTGACCTGCTAGGTTCATCAGATACGCAGTATTTT. This encodes CSVDLLGSSDTQYF.

This clone was detected a few times. The V call is TRBV9, the J call TRBJ1-2, with D unclear. The CDR3 is made up of 15 amino acids. Germline values: CDR1 SGDLS, CDR2 YYNGEE. The V and J ends lost 0 bases and 3 bases respectively, with 12 bases between them. CDR3 in DNA: TGTGCCAGCAGCGTAGGAACCACCCAGGACTATGGCTACACCTTC. Residues: CASSVGTTQDYGYTF.

This clone was recorded a few times. J is TRBJ1-2 and V is TRBV29-1; a possible D gene is TRBD1 (6 bases). Germline assignment: CDR1 SQVTM and CDR2 ANQGSEA. The CDR3 loop spans 16 amino acids. Trimming took off 3 bases at V and 2 bases at J, with 19 bases between the two ends. The CDR3 nucleotides read TGCAGCGTTGAGTCCTCAGGGGACACTTTAAACTATGGCTACACCTTC. Its protein is CSVESSGDTLNYGYTF.

The chain recombines TRBV7-9 with TRBJ2-7; 7 bases line up with TRBD2. V dropped 1 base and J dropped 2; count of bases not matched to a gene: 11. CDR3 length equals 17 residues. Germline V lookup: CDR1 SEHNR, CDR2 FQNEAQ (reference sequence). Here the CDR3 DNA reads TGTGCCAGCAGCTTAGACATGGTAGCGGGCTCAACCTACGAGCAGTACTTC. Translated: CASSLDMVAGSTYEQYF.

V is TRBV4-1 and J is TRBJ2-1; D is unresolved. The CDR3 is 15 amino acids. Trimming stripped 2 bases from V and 5 bases from J, with 13 bases between. CDR1 is MGHRA and CDR2 is YSYEKL in the germline V gene. CDR3 coding DNA: TGCGCCAGCAGCCAACTCCTAGTTGGGGACAATGAGCAGTTCTTC. Amino acid sequence: CASSQLLVGDNEQFF.

The gene calls are TRBV7-2 and TRBJ1-1; D possibly corresponds to TRBD1 (5 bases). Trimming pared 7 bases from V and 6 bases from J, leaving 18 bases between. The germline CDR1 and CDR2 sequences are SGHTA and FQGNSA. The CDR3 extends over 14 amino acids. DNA for the CDR3: TGTGCCAGCACGAATACACGGGGGGTTGCTGAAGCTTTCTTT. It translates to CASTNTRGVAEAFF.

V usage is TRBV11-3 and J usage is TRBJ1-6; a possible D gene is TRBD1 (5 bases). CDR3 length equals 16 residues. Germline V gene sequence: CDR1 SGHNT, CDR2 YENEEA. V was pared by 4 bases and J by 6 bases, with 16 bases between. The CDR3 here is CASSSHHQGGNSPLHF. In nucleotides, the CDR3 is TGTGCCAGCAGCTCCCACCACCAGGGTGGTAATTCACCCCTCCACTTT.

The V call is TRBV14, the J call TRBJ2-5; D is perhaps TRBD2 (5 bases). The CDR3 extends over 14 amino acids. Germline V CDR1 and CDR2: SGHDN, FVKESK. Trimming pared 6 bases from V and 5 bases from J, leaving 16 bases between. The CDR3 loop is CASRPSDGKETQYF. The CDR3 nucleotides are TGTGCCAGCAGACCTTCTGACGGGAAGGAGACCCAGTACTTC.

This sequence joins TRBV29-1 and TRBJ2-7; D unclear. The CDR3 has 12 residues. V lost 7 bases and J lost 0, with 10 bases in between. Germline V gene data show CDR1 as SQVTM and CDR2 as ANQGSEA. CDR3 in DNA: TGCAGCGGCGGACCGCTCTCCTACGAGCAGTACTTC. This sequence encodes CSGGPLSYEQYF.

The chain uses TRBV30 and TRBJ1-2, with unresolved D. V lost 2 bases, J lost 4 bases, and 5 bases lay in between. The germline CDR1 and CDR2 sequences are GTSNPN and SVGIG (reference sequence). CDR3 size: 11 residues. CDR3 bases: TGTGCCTGGAGTCCGGGCTATGGCTACACCTTC. This codes for CAWSPGYGYTF.

This clone has more than one count but fewer than ten. V and J are TRBV4-2 and TRBJ2-3, with D uncertain. CDR1 and CDR2 (germline): LGHNA, YNFKEQ. Trimming pared 1 base from V and 2 bases from J, leaving 7 bases between. This CDR3 region has 14 residues. The CDR3 nucleotides are TGTGCCAGCAGCCAAGGCAAGCCCACAGATACGCAGTATTTT. This codes for CASSQGKPTDTQYF.

This chain joins TRBV20-1 and TRBJ1-2; a weak D match, TRBD1 (5 bases). This CDR3 has 10 amino acids. Per the germline V gene, CDR1 is DFQATT and CDR2 is SNEGSKA (reference sequence). Trimming cost V 2 bases and J 12 bases, with 10 bases left between them. CDR3 DNA sequence: TGCAGTGCTAGACAGGGATTTGACACCTTC. Amino acids: CSARQGFDTF.

This clone occurred a few times. This rearrangement joins TRBV5-1 to TRBJ2-3; weak D call: TRBD2 (5 bases). Germline V gives CDR1 SGHRS, CDR2 YFSETQ. V was shortened by 4 bases and J by 6 bases, with 15 bases between the two germline ends. The CDR3 runs 14 residues. CDR3 sequence reads: CASSLNGELDTQYF. Written as DNA, the CDR3 is TGCGCCAGCAGCCTAAACGGGGAATTGGATACGCAGTATTTT.

This clone has just a few counts. This sequence joins TRBV29-1 and TRBJ2-1; D call uncertain. V gave up 0 bases and J gave up 0 bases, with 12 bases separating them. Germline V gene data show CDR1 as SQVTM and CDR2 as ANQGSEA. CDR3 length: 16 amino acids. The CDR3 spells CSVEDLLRSSYNEQFF. The CDR3, as DNA: TGCAGCGTTGAAGATCTACTCCGAAGCTCCTACAATGAGCAGTTCTTC.

This clone was observed at least ten times. This chain joins TRBV10-3 and TRBJ2-7, with 11 nucleotides matching TRBD1. The germline V gene encodes CDR1 ENHRY and CDR2 SYGVKD. The CDR3 length is 15 residues. Unmatched junction bases numbered 3, after V lost 3 bases and J lost 2 bases. The CDR3 sequence: CAISDGDRGAYEQYF. CDR3 in DNA: TGTGCCATCAGTGATGGGGACAGGGGGGCCTACGAGCAGTACTTC.

The chain joins TRBV29-1 to TRBJ1-2, with 10 bases matching TRBD1. The V segment lost 4 bases and the J segment 2 bases; nucleotides outside the gene matches: 1. Per germline, CDR1 SQVTM and CDR2 ANQGSEA. The CDR3 runs 13 residues. The CDR3 DNA sequence: TGCAGCGTTGGACAGGGGGCGAACTATGGCTACACCTTC. The encoded protein is CSVGQGANYGYTF.

V gene TRBV5-1 combines with J gene TRBJ2-1, with D uncertain. CDR1 and CDR2 from the germline V gene are SGHRS and YFSETQ. V was trimmed by 0 bases and J by 5 bases, leaving 9 bases between them. This CDR3 comprises 14 residues. The CDR3 spells CASSLAEAHNEQFF. The DNA for the CDR3 is TGCGCCAGCAGCTTGGCTGAGGCCCACAATGAGCAGTTCTTC.

The chain has TRBV25-1 and TRBJ2-7; weak D call: TRBD1 (6 bases). CDR3 length: 13 residues. CDR1 and CDR2 from the germline V gene are MGHDK and SYGVNS. V lost 3 bases, J lost 4 bases, and 10 bases lay in between. The CDR3 bases are TGTGCCAGCAGTGACCCAGGACAGTACGAGCAGTACTTC. This sequence encodes CASSDPGQYEQYF.

V is TRBV19 and J is TRBJ2-5, with a possible D match to TRBD1 (6 bases). Trimming left V 7 bases short and J 2 bases short, with 11 bases between. There are 13 residues in the CDR3. Germline-derived CDR1 and CDR2 are LNHDA and SQIVND (reference sequence). The CDR3 DNA follows: TGTGCCAGTAATCAGGGGAGACAAGAGACCCAGTACTTC. Its translation is CASNQGRQETQYF.